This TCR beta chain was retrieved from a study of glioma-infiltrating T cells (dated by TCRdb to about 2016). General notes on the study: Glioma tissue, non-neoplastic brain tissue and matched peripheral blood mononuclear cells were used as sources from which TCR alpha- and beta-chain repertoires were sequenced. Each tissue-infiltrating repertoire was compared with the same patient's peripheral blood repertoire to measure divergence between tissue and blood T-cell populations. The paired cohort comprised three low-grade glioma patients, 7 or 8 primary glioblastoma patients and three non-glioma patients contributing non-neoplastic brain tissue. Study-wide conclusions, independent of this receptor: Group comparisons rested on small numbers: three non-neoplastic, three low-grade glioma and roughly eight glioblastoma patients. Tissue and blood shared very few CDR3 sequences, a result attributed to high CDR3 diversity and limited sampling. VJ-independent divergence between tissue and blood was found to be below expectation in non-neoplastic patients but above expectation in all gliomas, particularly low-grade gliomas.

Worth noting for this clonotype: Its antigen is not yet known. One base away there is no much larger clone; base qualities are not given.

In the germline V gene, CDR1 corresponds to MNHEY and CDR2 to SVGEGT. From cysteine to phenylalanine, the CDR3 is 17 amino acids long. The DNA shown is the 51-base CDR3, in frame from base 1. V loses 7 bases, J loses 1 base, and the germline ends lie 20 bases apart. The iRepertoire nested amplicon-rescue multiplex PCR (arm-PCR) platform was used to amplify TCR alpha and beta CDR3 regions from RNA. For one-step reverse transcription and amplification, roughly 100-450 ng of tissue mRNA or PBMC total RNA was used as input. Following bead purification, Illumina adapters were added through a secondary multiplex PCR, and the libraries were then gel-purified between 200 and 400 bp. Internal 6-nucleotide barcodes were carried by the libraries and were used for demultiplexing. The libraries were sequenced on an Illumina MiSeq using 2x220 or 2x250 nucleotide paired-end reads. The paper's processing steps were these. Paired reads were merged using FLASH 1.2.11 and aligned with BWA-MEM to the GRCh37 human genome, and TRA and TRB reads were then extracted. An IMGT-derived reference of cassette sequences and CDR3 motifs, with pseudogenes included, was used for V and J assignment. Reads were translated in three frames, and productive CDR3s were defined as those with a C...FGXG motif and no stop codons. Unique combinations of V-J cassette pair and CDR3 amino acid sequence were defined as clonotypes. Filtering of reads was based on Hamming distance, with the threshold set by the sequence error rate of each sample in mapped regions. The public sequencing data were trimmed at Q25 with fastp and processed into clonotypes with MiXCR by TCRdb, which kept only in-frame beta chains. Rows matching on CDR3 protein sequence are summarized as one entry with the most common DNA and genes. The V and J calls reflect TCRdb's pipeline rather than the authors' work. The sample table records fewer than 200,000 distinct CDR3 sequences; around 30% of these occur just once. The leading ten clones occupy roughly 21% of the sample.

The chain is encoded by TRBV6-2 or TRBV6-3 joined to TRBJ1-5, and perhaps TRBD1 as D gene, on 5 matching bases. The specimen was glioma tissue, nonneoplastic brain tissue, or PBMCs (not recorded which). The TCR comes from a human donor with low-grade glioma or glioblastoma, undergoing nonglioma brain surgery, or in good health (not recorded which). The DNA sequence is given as TGTGCCAGCATTTCCTTAACCTCATACAGGAGCAATCAGCCCCAGCATTTT. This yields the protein CASISLTSYRSNQPQHF.